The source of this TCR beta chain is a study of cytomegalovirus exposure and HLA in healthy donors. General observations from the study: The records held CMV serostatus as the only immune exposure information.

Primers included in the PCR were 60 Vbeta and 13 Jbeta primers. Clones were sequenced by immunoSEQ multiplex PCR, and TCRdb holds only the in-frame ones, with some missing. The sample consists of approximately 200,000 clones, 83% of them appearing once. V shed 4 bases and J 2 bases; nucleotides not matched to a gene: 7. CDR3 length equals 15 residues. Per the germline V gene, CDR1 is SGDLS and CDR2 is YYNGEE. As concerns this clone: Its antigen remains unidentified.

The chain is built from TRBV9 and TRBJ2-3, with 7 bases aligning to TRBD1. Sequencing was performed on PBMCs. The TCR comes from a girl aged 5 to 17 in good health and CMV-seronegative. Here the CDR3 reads CASSPRQGSTDTQYF. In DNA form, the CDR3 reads TGTGCCAGCAGCCCTCGACAGGGATCCACAGATACGCAGTATTTT.